This is a list of T cell receptor beta chains from one sample in a study of PD-1 blockade in classical Hodgkin lymphoma. Repertoires were generated with immunoSEQ multiplex PCR, while TCRdb's copy carries only in-frame clones and drops some. This table has about 39,000 clones, approximately 91% appearing once. Material: peripheral blood mononuclear cells (PBMCs), obtained at baseline. These receptors were collected from a human donor with classical Hodgkin lymphoma. Each CDR3 is given with its conserved first and last residue. A D gene is named only where the DNA matches it firmly. Where a row states a size, it is once, few, many or the class of an expanded clone; other rows omit it.

j_call v_call clone_size d_call cdr3_aa cdr3_nt
TRBJ2-1 TRBV7-3 . TRBD1 CASSAGQGNEQFF TGTGCCAGCAGCGCGGGACAGGGCAATGAGCAGTTCTTC
TRBJ2-7 TRBV13 . TRBD2 CASSLGGTYEQYF TGTGCCAGCAGCTTGGGGGGGACCTACGAGCAGTACTTC
TRBJ1-2 TRBV9 . TRBD1 CASRRDRSYGYTF TGTGCCAGCAGAAGGGACAGATCCTATGGCTACACCTTC
TRBJ2-1 TRBV19 . . CASSSFPGSSSYNEQFF TGTGCCAGTAGTTCCTTCCCCGGGAGTAGCTCCTACAATGAGCAGTTCTTC
TRBJ2-7 TRBV4-1 . TRBD2 CASSQFLREGVYEQYF TGCGCCAGCAGCCAATTTCTCCGGGAGGGCGTCTACGAGCAGTACTTC
TRBJ2-1 TRBV6-1 . TRBD1 CASREHGTDLQFF TGTGCCAGCAGGGAACACGGGACAGACTTGCAGTTCTTC
TRBJ2-2 TRBV9 . . CASSPSGAGTGELFF TGTGCCAGCAGCCCTAGTGGGGCGGGCACCGGGGAGCTGTTTTTT
TRBJ2-3 TRBV28 . TRBD2 CASSSSGGHLTDTQYF TGTGCCAGCAGCTCTAGCGGGGGCCATCTCACAGATACGCAGTATTTT
TRBJ2-2 TRBV9 . TRBD2 CASSVSLAVNTGELFF TGTGCCAGCAGCGTAAGTCTAGCGGTTAACACCGGGGAGCTGTTTTTT
TRBJ2-1 TRBV5-6 . TRBD2 CASSLWTSGGYEQFF TGTGCCAGCAGCTTGTGGACTAGCGGGGGCTATGAGCAGTTCTTC
TRBJ2-3 TRBV10-1 . TRBD1 CASRVGQGLTDTQYF TGCGCCAGCAGGGTGGGACAGGGCTTAACAGATACGCAGTATTTT
TRBJ2-3 TRBV28 . TRBD2 CASSPIGLAGDPDTQYF TGTGCCAGCAGCCCTATTGGACTAGCGGGAGATCCGGATACGCAGTATTTT
TRBJ2-7 TRBV5-6 few . CASSDRDGRSYEQYF TGTGCCAGCAGCGACCGGGACGGCCGATCCTACGAGCAGTACTTC
TRBJ2-5 TRBV5-4 once . CASSLNGGQETQYF TGTGCCAGCAGCTTGAATGGGGGACAAGAGACCCAGTACTTC
TRBJ2-1 TRBV28 few . CASTTRELASDEQFF TGTGCCAGCACCACGAGGGAGCTAGCGAGCGATGAGCAGTTCTTC
TRBJ2-2 TRBV11-2 . TRBD2 CASSRTSGGVNTGELFF TGTGCCAGCAGTCGGACTAGCGGGGGGGTGAACACCGGGGAGCTGTTTTTT
TRBJ2-7 TRBV28 . TRBD2 CASTLQGLAYEQYF TGTGCCAGCACCTTACAGGGACTAGCCTACGAGCAGTACTTC
TRBJ2-3 TRBV19 once TRBD2 CASRTLAGDTQYF TGTGCCAGTAGGACTCTAGCGGGAGATACGCAGTATTTT
TRBJ1-6 TRBV2 . . CASSQSGPNSPLHF TGTGCCAGCAGTCAATCCGGACCGAATTCACCCCTCCACTTT
TRBJ1-1 TRBV10-3 . . CAISTGPTEAFF TGTGCCATCAGTACAGGGCCCACTGAAGCTTTCTTT
TRBJ2-1 TRBV5-1 . . CASSLYSDYSGKQFF TGCGCCAGCAGCTTGTATAGCGACTACTCCGGGAAGCAGTTCTTC
TRBJ2-1 TRBV2 . . CASRADSYNEQFF TGTGCCAGCAGAGCGGACAGCTACAATGAGCAGTTCTTC
TRBJ2-1 TRBV2 . TRBD2 CASILLAGANEQFF TGTGCCAGCATCTTATTAGCGGGAGCCAATGAGCAGTTCTTC
TRBJ2-1 TRBV10-1 . TRBD1 CASSAHLQGARNEQFF TGCGCCAGCAGCGCCCACCTACAGGGGGCGAGAAATGAGCAGTTCTTC
TRBJ1-4 TRBV27 once . CASRTANEKLFF TGTGCCAGCAGAACAGCTAATGAAAAACTGTTTTTT
TRBJ2-1 TRBV6-5 . . CASSPTDGYNEQFF TGTGCCAGCAGTCCAACAGACGGATACAATGAGCAGTTCTTC
TRBJ2-5 TRBV29-1 . TRBD2 CSVVGLAGVEETQYF TGCAGCGTTGTAGGACTAGCGGGAGTGGAAGAGACCCAGTACTTC
TRBJ1-2 TRBV5-1 . TRBD1 CASSLSTGDYGYTF TGCGCCAGCAGCTTGTCGACAGGGGACTATGGCTACACCTTC
TRBJ1-1 TRBV13 . . CASSNEGGMNTEAFF TGTGCCAGCAGCAATGAAGGGGGGATGAACACTGAAGCTTTCTTT
TRBJ2-1 TRBV5-1 . . CASMGSLNTYNEQFF TGCGCCAGTATGGGCAGCCTCAACACTTACAATGAGCAGTTCTTC
TRBJ2-7 TRBV27 . . CASSSGTTTYEQYF TGTGCCAGCAGTTCCGGGACCACTACCTACGAGCAGTACTTC
TRBJ2-2 TRBV18 few . CASSPRRQKTGELFF TGTGCCAGCTCACCACGGCGACAAAAAACCGGGGAGCTGTTTTTT
TRBJ1-5 TRBV2 . TRBD1 CASSVSRGSNQPQHF TGTGCCAGCAGTGTCTCCAGGGGGAGCAATCAGCCCCAGCATTTT
TRBJ2-1 TRBV9 once . CASSPPPFRADSYNEQFF TGTGCCAGCAGCCCGCCCCCTTTCAGAGCGGACTCCTACAATGAGCAGTTCTTC
TRBJ2-1 TRBV7-2 once . CASSLAGVDSFAFF TGTGCCAGCAGCTTAGCCGGGGTTGATAGCTTCGCCTTCTTC
TRBJ2-7 TRBV9 once TRBD1 CASSVSDRPREQYF TGTGCCAGCAGCGTATCGGACAGGCCCCGCGAGCAGTACTTC
TRBJ1-2 TRBV27 medium-sized . CASSLGGHGYTF TGTGCCAGCAGTTTAGGGGGGCATGGCTACACCTTC
TRBJ2-7 TRBV6-1 once . CATLPWGLSYEQYF TGTGCCACCCTACCGTGGGGACTGTCCTACGAGCAGTACTTC
TRBJ1-4 TRBV9 . . CASSVAGGAGEKLFF TGTGCCAGCAGCGTAGCGGGGGGGGCAGGCGAAAAACTGTTTTTT
TRBJ2-5 TRBV5-3 . . CARSPDGSNQETQYF TGTGCCAGAAGTCCGGACGGGTCGAACCAAGAGACCCAGTACTTC
TRBJ2-2 TRBV27 . TRBD2 CASRKGLAEFTGELFF TGTGCCAGCCGAAAGGGACTAGCGGAATTCACCGGGGAGCTGTTTTTT
TRBJ2-3 TRBV5-6 . TRBD1 CASSSGQGRANTDTQYF TGTGCCAGCAGCTCAGGACAGGGAAGAGCGAACACAGATACGCAGTATTTT